Here is one TCR beta chain with its context. Its antigen is not identified. The data belong to a study of a mutant IDH1 vaccine in newly diagnosed glioma. Across the study: Patients got their first vaccination 4-6 weeks after radiotherapy alone, or with temozolomide cycles.

Indicated time point: week 11, during vaccination. The vaccine gave 300 ug of a 20-mer mutant IDH1 peptide subcutaneously per dose. TCRdb's table, derived via immunoSEQ multiplex PCR, lists solely in-frame clones and lacks some. The table has around 57,000 clones, 70% to 90% seen once; the top ten hold approximately 2%. General observations from the study: Changes in top peripheral clonotypes did not appear linked to pseudoprogression.

The sample in question was PBMCs, obtained from a glioma patient whose treatment included an IDH1 peptide vaccine. The TCR was taken from a man aged 35 to 55 with glioma.

The CDR3 is CASRGRDGSSYEQYF. The CDR3 bases are TGTGCCAGCAGAGGCCGGGACGGTAGCTCCTACGAGCAGTACTTC. The chain has TRBV27 and TRBJ2-7; tentatively, D is TRBD1 or TRBD2 (5 bases each). Trimming shortened V by 6 bases and J by 0 bases, and 15 bases separated the two germline ends. Looked up from germline, CDR1 is MNHEY and CDR2 is SMNVEV (reference sequence). The length of the CDR3 is 15 residues.